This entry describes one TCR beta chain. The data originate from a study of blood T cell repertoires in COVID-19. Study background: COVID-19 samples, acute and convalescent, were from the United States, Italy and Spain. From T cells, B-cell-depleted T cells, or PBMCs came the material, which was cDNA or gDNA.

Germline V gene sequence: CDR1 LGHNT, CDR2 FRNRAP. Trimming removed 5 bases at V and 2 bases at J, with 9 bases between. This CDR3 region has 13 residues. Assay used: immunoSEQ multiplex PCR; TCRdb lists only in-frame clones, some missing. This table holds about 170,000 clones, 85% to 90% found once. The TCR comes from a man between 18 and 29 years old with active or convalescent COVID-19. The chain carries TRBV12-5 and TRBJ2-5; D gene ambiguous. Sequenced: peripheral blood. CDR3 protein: CASGNSGQETQYF. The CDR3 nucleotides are TGTGCTAGTGGTAACTCCGGTCAAGAGACCCAGTACTTC.